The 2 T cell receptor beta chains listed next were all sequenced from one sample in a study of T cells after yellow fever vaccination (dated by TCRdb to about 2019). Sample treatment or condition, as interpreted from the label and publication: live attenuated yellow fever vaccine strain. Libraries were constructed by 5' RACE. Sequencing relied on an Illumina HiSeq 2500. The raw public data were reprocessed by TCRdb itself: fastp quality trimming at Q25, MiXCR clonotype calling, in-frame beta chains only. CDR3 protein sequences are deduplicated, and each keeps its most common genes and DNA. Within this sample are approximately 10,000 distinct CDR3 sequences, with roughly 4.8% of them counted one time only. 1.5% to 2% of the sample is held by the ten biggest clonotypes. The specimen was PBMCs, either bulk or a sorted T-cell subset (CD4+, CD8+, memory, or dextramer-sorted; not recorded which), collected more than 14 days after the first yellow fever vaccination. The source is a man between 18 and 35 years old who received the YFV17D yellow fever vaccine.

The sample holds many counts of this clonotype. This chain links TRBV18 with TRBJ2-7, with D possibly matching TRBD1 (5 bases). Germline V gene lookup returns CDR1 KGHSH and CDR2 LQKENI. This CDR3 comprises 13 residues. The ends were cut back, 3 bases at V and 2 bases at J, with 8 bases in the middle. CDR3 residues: CASSPQGTYEQYV. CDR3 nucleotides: TGTGCCAGCTCACCCCAGGGCACCTACGAGCAGTACGTC.

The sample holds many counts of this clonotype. The CDR3 bases are TGTGCCAGCTCACCCATCGGGGATGAAGCTTTCTTT. Translation gives CASSPIGDEAFF. The chain carries TRBV18 and TRBJ1-1; D remains ambiguous. This CDR3 is built from 12 residues. The germline gives CDR1 KGHSH, CDR2 LQKENI. V was shortened by 3 bases and J by 7 bases, with 9 bases between the two germline ends.